This is a list of T cell receptor beta chains from one sample in a study of T cell changes during pregnancy in multiple sclerosis. The data were produced by immunoSEQ multiplex PCR, yet TCRdb's version contains in-frame clones alone and is incomplete. The sample holds more than 85,000 clones, 94% seen once. The source was peripheral blood, collected after pregnancy. The receptors here all came from a female donor in good health, enrolled as a control in a pregnancy study. Both conserved end residues are part of each CDR3. Each record gives: J gene, D gene, clone size, V gene, CDR3 DNA, CDR3 protein. The D gene is left open where the match is weak. Size tells how often a clone was seen (once, few, many) or the class of an expanded clone, and some rows leave it out.

j_call: TRBJ2-1
d_call: TRBD2
clone_size: once
v_call: TRBV9
cdr3_nt: TGTGCCAGCAGCCGGACTAGCGGGAAAGACAATGAGCAGTTCTTC
cdr3_aa: CASSRTSGKDNEQFF

j_call: TRBJ2-7
d_call: .
clone_size: .
v_call: TRBV5-1
cdr3_nt: TGCGCCAGCAGCTCTGGGTCATCGGAGGAGCAGTACTTC
cdr3_aa: CASSSGSSEEQYF

j_call: TRBJ1-1
d_call: .
clone_size: once
v_call: TRBV6-5
cdr3_nt: TGTGCCAGCACTCACGGCAAACAGGCTTTCTTT
cdr3_aa: CASTHGKQAFF

j_call: TRBJ1-5
d_call: .
clone_size: .
v_call: TRBV6-5
cdr3_nt: TGTGCCAGCAGTTCTATGTCGGATCAGCCCCAGCATTTT
cdr3_aa: CASSSMSDQPQHF

j_call: TRBJ2-5
d_call: TRBD2
clone_size: once
v_call: TRBV10-3
cdr3_nt: TGTGCCATCAGTGGGGCGGGGGGAGGTTTGGAGACCCAGTACTTC
cdr3_aa: CAISGAGGGLETQYF

j_call: TRBJ2-7
d_call: .
clone_size: .
v_call: TRBV28
cdr3_nt: TGTGCCAGCAGGGGTAGGGGCTCCTACGAGCAGTACTTC
cdr3_aa: CASRGRGSYEQYF

j_call: TRBJ2-1
d_call: TRBD2
clone_size: .
v_call: TRBV28
cdr3_nt: TGTGCCAGCAGTTTACCGGGGGGCAATGAGCAGTTCTTC
cdr3_aa: CASSLPGGNEQFF

j_call: TRBJ2-7
d_call: TRBD1
clone_size: .
v_call: TRBV14
cdr3_nt: TGTGCCAGCAGCCAAGGACAGGGGATGGGGTGGGAGCAGTACTTC
cdr3_aa: CASSQGQGMGWEQYF

j_call: TRBJ2-5
d_call: TRBD2
clone_size: .
v_call: TRBV6-4
cdr3_nt: TGTGCCAGCATAGGGGGGCTAGCGGGAGCGGACCAAGAGACCCAGTACTTC
cdr3_aa: CASIGGLAGADQETQYF

j_call: TRBJ2-7
d_call: .
clone_size: .
v_call: TRBV5-5
cdr3_nt: TGTGCCAGCAGCTTGGGCGGGACAGCCTTGTCCTACGAGCAGTACTTC
cdr3_aa: CASSLGGTALSYEQYF

j_call: TRBJ2-1
d_call: .
clone_size: .
v_call: TRBV28
cdr3_nt: TGTGCCAGCAGTTTAAGCCCTAGTTCTGAGCAGTTCTTC
cdr3_aa: CASSLSPSSEQFF

j_call: TRBJ1-2
d_call: TRBD1
clone_size: .
v_call: TRBV5-5
cdr3_nt: TGTGCCAGCAGCACCGGGACAGGGGAGGTTGGCTACACCTTC
cdr3_aa: CASSTGTGEVGYTF

j_call: TRBJ2-1
d_call: .
clone_size: .
v_call: TRBV2
cdr3_nt: TGTGCCAGCAGTGCCCTAGCTCCCGTGGGGAATGAGCAGTTCTTC
cdr3_aa: CASSALAPVGNEQFF

j_call: TRBJ1-5
d_call: .
clone_size: .
v_call: TRBV28
cdr3_nt: TGTGCCAGCAGTTTAGGGAGGCAGCCCCAGCATTTT
cdr3_aa: CASSLGRQPQHF

j_call: TRBJ1-4
d_call: TRBD1
clone_size: .
v_call: TRBV2
cdr3_nt: TGTGCCAGCACCCCCCGGACAGGGGGTAATGAAAAACTGTTTTTT
cdr3_aa: CASTPRTGGNEKLFF

j_call: TRBJ2-7
d_call: TRBD1
clone_size: .
v_call: TRBV5-1
cdr3_nt: TGCGCCAGCAGCTTGTGGGACAGGGGCAACTACGAGCAGTACTTC
cdr3_aa: CASSLWDRGNYEQYF

j_call: TRBJ1-4
d_call: .
clone_size: .
v_call: TRBV7-9
cdr3_nt: TGTGCCAGCAGCTCCCGGGAAGGGGGTGAAAAACTGTTTTTT
cdr3_aa: CASSSREGGEKLFF

j_call: TRBJ1-2
d_call: TRBD1
clone_size: .
v_call: TRBV10-3
cdr3_nt: TGTGCCATCAGTACAGGGGGAAACTATGGCTACACCTTC
cdr3_aa: CAISTGGNYGYTF

j_call: TRBJ2-1
d_call: TRBD2
clone_size: .
v_call: TRBV5-1
cdr3_nt: TGCGCCAGCAGCTCCAGGACTAGCGGGAGCTTTTTGAATGAGCAGTTCTTC
cdr3_aa: CASSSRTSGSFLNEQFF

j_call: TRBJ2-5
d_call: TRBD2
clone_size: .
v_call: TRBV18
cdr3_nt: TGTGCCAGCTCGGCGGGAGTGTTATCAGAGACCCAGTACTTC
cdr3_aa: CASSAGVLSETQYF

j_call: TRBJ1-1
d_call: .
clone_size: .
v_call: TRBV14
cdr3_nt: TGTGCCAGCAGCCTCAAAGGGCTCAGGAGGGAGAACACTGAAGCTTTCTTT
cdr3_aa: CASSLKGLRRENTEAFF

j_call: TRBJ1-3
d_call: .
clone_size: few
v_call: TRBV4-1
cdr3_nt: TGCGCCAGCAGCTACGGTGCGGGGACTCGTCGTGGGGACACCATATATTTT
cdr3_aa: CASSYGAGTRRGDTIYF

j_call: TRBJ2-6
d_call: .
clone_size: .
v_call: TRBV9
cdr3_nt: TGTGCCAGCAGCGTAGCGGGATTTGGGGCCAACGTCCTGACTTTC
cdr3_aa: CASSVAGFGANVLTF

j_call: TRBJ2-1
d_call: TRBD1
clone_size: .
v_call: TRBV19
cdr3_nt: TGTGCCAGTAGTAGAACTGGACAGGGTTACAATGAGCAGTTCTTC
cdr3_aa: CASSRTGQGYNEQFF

j_call: TRBJ2-1
d_call: TRBD2
clone_size: .
v_call: TRBV19
cdr3_nt: TGTGCCAGTAGTAACCTAGCGGGAGTTGGCGAGCAGTTCTTC
cdr3_aa: CASSNLAGVGEQFF

j_call: TRBJ2-7
d_call: TRBD2
clone_size: .
v_call: TRBV18
cdr3_nt: TGTGCCAGCTCCCCCACTAGCGGGGGTGCCTACGAGCAGTACTTC
cdr3_aa: CASSPTSGGAYEQYF

j_call: TRBJ2-2
d_call: TRBD1
clone_size: .
v_call: TRBV28
cdr3_nt: TGTGCCAGCAGTTCGACAGGGCTGGCCTCCGGGGAGCTGTTTTTT
cdr3_aa: CASSSTGLASGELFF

j_call: TRBJ1-2
d_call: TRBD1
clone_size: .
v_call: TRBV7-9
cdr3_nt: TGTGCCAGCAGCACCTCGGGACAGTTGCGGTATGGCTACACCTTC
cdr3_aa: CASSTSGQLRYGYTF

j_call: TRBJ1-3
d_call: TRBD1
clone_size: .
v_call: TRBV2
cdr3_nt: TGTGCCAGCAGATTTTTACAGGGGGTCCCTGGAAACACCATATATTTT
cdr3_aa: CASRFLQGVPGNTIYF

j_call: TRBJ2-7
d_call: .
clone_size: .
v_call: TRBV5-5
cdr3_nt: TGTGCCAGCAGCTTGGGTCCGGGATCCTACGAGCAGTACTTC
cdr3_aa: CASSLGPGSYEQYF

j_call: TRBJ1-1
d_call: .
clone_size: .
v_call: TRBV18
cdr3_nt: TGTGCCAGCTCACCGGGTAGGGGCACTGAAGCTTTCTTT
cdr3_aa: CASSPGRGTEAFF

j_call: TRBJ2-2
d_call: .
clone_size: .
v_call: TRBV28
cdr3_nt: TGTGCCAGCAGTTTATCGTCCGGGGGGCCTTCTGCAAACACCGGGGAGCTGTTTTTT
cdr3_aa: CASSLSSGGPSANTGELFF

j_call: TRBJ2-3
d_call: .
clone_size: .
v_call: TRBV18
cdr3_nt: TGTGCCAGCTCAGAAAAACACACAGATACGCAGTATTTT
cdr3_aa: CASSEKHTDTQYF

j_call: TRBJ2-1
d_call: TRBD1
clone_size: .
v_call: TRBV4-1
cdr3_nt: TGCGCCAGCAGCCAAGTGGCGGGGACAGGGGTGAACAATGAGCAGTTCTTC
cdr3_aa: CASSQVAGTGVNNEQFF

j_call: TRBJ2-7
d_call: .
clone_size: .
v_call: TRBV4-1
cdr3_nt: TGCGCCAGCAGCCAAGTCATACTCCAAGGGGAGGTCTCCTACGAGCAGTACTTC
cdr3_aa: CASSQVILQGEVSYEQYF

j_call: TRBJ2-7
d_call: .
clone_size: .
v_call: TRBV5-4
cdr3_nt: TGTGCCAGCAGCTTGGACGGACACTACGAGCAGTACTTC
cdr3_aa: CASSLDGHYEQYF

j_call: TRBJ1-1
d_call: TRBD1
clone_size: .
v_call: TRBV2
cdr3_nt: TGTGCCAGCAGTGAAAGACAGGGAGCTTTCTTT
cdr3_aa: CASSERQGAFF

j_call: TRBJ2-7
d_call: TRBD1
clone_size: .
v_call: TRBV18
cdr3_nt: TGTGCCAGCTCACCAGCGACAGGGAACGAGCAGTACTTC
cdr3_aa: CASSPATGNEQYF

j_call: TRBJ2-1
d_call: .
clone_size: .
v_call: TRBV19
cdr3_nt: TGTGCCAGTAGTCATGGGGCAGGATACAATGAGCAGTTCTTC
cdr3_aa: CASSHGAGYNEQFF

j_call: TRBJ2-1
d_call: TRBD2
clone_size: .
v_call: TRBV6-6
cdr3_nt: TGTGCCAGCAGTTACATGCCTAGCGGGAGAAGCAATGAGCAGTTCTTC
cdr3_aa: CASSYMPSGRSNEQFF

j_call: TRBJ1-1
d_call: .
clone_size: .
v_call: TRBV5-4
cdr3_nt: TGTGCCAGCAGCTTTGACAGAAACACTGAAGCTTTCTTT
cdr3_aa: CASSFDRNTEAFF

j_call: TRBJ1-5
d_call: TRBD1
clone_size: .
v_call: TRBV2
cdr3_nt: TGTGCCAGCAGTTCGACAGGGGCCAATCAGCCCCAGCATTTT
cdr3_aa: CASSSTGANQPQHF

j_call: TRBJ2-1
d_call: .
clone_size: once
v_call: TRBV28
cdr3_nt: TGTGCCAGCCGACAGGGCCCCGGGGGATACAATGAGCAGTTCTTC
cdr3_aa: CASRQGPGGYNEQFF

j_call: TRBJ2-3
d_call: TRBD2
clone_size: .
v_call: TRBV4-1
cdr3_nt: TGCGCCAGCAGCCAGCGACCGGGGGGGAGCACAGATACGCAGTATTTT
cdr3_aa: CASSQRPGGSTDTQYF

j_call: TRBJ2-1
d_call: .
clone_size: .
v_call: TRBV2
cdr3_nt: TGTGCCAGCAGACTTTACAATGAGCAGTTCTTC
cdr3_aa: CASRLYNEQFF

j_call: TRBJ2-2
d_call: TRBD2
clone_size: once
v_call: TRBV19
cdr3_nt: TGTGCCAGTAGTATCCCCAGCGGGAGTGGGACCGGGGAGCTGTTTTTT
cdr3_aa: CASSIPSGSGTGELFF

j_call: TRBJ1-1
d_call: .
clone_size: .
v_call: TRBV28
cdr3_nt: TGTGCCAGCCGGGGGAGTAAGAACACTGAAGCTTTCTTT
cdr3_aa: CASRGSKNTEAFF

j_call: TRBJ2-7
d_call: .
clone_size: .
v_call: TRBV7-9
cdr3_nt: TGTGCCAGCAGCTTCAGGAGCGGGTCATCCTACGAGCAGTACTTC
cdr3_aa: CASSFRSGSSYEQYF

j_call: TRBJ2-7
d_call: TRBD2
clone_size: .
v_call: TRBV2
cdr3_nt: TGTGCCAGCAGTAGTCCGGGAGGCCCTCCAACAAGGGAGCAGTACTTC
cdr3_aa: CASSSPGGPPTREQYF

j_call: TRBJ2-5
d_call: TRBD1
clone_size: once
v_call: TRBV29-1
cdr3_nt: TGCAGCGTACAACAGGGGGCAGGAGAGACCCAGTACTTC
cdr3_aa: CSVQQGAGETQYF

j_call: TRBJ2-1
d_call: TRBD1
clone_size: .
v_call: TRBV10-3
cdr3_nt: TGTGCCATCACTGGACAGGTCCCCTACAATGAGCAGTTCTTC
cdr3_aa: CAITGQVPYNEQFF

j_call: TRBJ2-2
d_call: .
clone_size: .
v_call: TRBV5-4
cdr3_nt: TGTGCCAGCACATTAAGGGGGGGATCGAACACCGGGGAGCTGTTTTTT
cdr3_aa: CASTLRGGSNTGELFF

j_call: TRBJ1-2
d_call: .
clone_size: .
v_call: TRBV5-6
cdr3_nt: TGTGCCAGCAGCCAACCGCCACGGGGAAACACCTTC
cdr3_aa: CASSQPPRGNTF